The 29 T cell receptor beta chains below come from one sample, sequenced in a study of beta chain features in type 1 diabetes. Expressed TCRB transcripts were sequenced because the isolated RNA had all been reverse transcribed beforehand. Measured with immunoSEQ multiplex PCR; TCRdb has only the in-frame clones, and not every one. Of about half a million clones in the sample, around 30% were seen once. The sequencing input was naive CD4+ T cells from blood. These receptors came from a man aged 18 to 30 in good health.

A few counts support this clone. The chain uses TRBV9 and TRBJ2-6; no clear D. This CDR3 has 15 amino acids. Germline V lookup: CDR1 SGDLS, CDR2 YYNGEE. V lost 0 bases to trimming and J lost 4 bases, with 8 bases between them. The CDR3 is CASSVVLSGANVLTF. CDR3 in DNA: TGTGCCAGCAGCGTAGTTCTCTCGGGGGCCAACGTCCTGACTTTC.

The chain is built from TRBV21-1 and TRBJ2-4; TRBD2 is the table's D call, not checked against the DNA. TRBV21-1 is reported as a pseudogene. CDR3 length: 12 amino acids. CDR3 sequence (DNA): TGTGCCAGCAGCAAAGATCCCAGCGGGAGGGTCTTC. This codes for CASSKDPSGRVF.

In its sample, this clone was seen a few times. The V and J genes are TRBV14 and TRBJ1-2; TRBD1 matches at 10 bases. J was trimmed by 6 bases and V by 4 bases; bases with no gene match: 5. The CDR3 has 14 amino acids. Germline CDR1 and CDR2: SGHDN and FVKESK. In DNA, the CDR3 is TGTGCCAGCAGCCCGGGACAGGGGACTGATGGCTACACCTTC. It is translated as CASSPGQGTDGYTF. Filled out from reference TRBV14 and TRBJ1-2, the complete variable domain reads EAGVTQFPSHSVIEKGQTVTLRCDPISGHDNLYWYRRVMGKEIKFLLHFVKESKQDESGMPNNRFLAERTGGTYSTLKVQPAELEDSGVYFCASSPGQGTDGYTFGSGTRLTVV.

The chain has TRBV6-5 and TRBJ2-1; 12 bases are a match to TRBD2. With V trimmed by 5 bases and J by 6 bases, 5 bases remained unmatched. Per the germline V gene, CDR1 is MNHEY and CDR2 is SVGAGI. The CDR3 is 15 residues long. CDR3 coding DNA: TGTGCCAGCAGTAAGACTAGCGGGAGTAGCAATGAGCAGTTCTTC. It specifies CASSKTSGSSNEQFF.

This clone showed up just a few times. This sequence joins TRBV7-8 and TRBJ2-1; 10 nucleotides align to TRBD1. V trimming: 5 bases; J trimming: 7 bases; junction bases outside the gene matches: 5. The CDR3 is 14 amino acids. CDR1 and CDR2 from the germline V gene are SGHVS and FQNEAQ. In nucleotides, the CDR3 is TGTGCCAGCAGCATCCGGGACAGGGGAAATGAGCAGTTCTTC. Translation gives CASSIRDRGNEQFF.

The genes are TRBV6-4 and TRBJ2-1, with D unclear. The germline V gene has CDR1 MRHNA and CDR2 SNTAGT. The CDR3 has 12 amino acids. Trimming took off 2 bases at V and 3 bases at J, with 2 bases between the two ends. The CDR3 is CASSDSYNEQFF. CDR3 in DNA: TGTGCCAGCAGTGACAGCTACAATGAGCAGTTCTTC.

The chain employs TRBV5-4 and TRBJ2-3; 9 bases agree with TRBD2. Trimming took 6 bases from V and 3 from J; bases not matched to a gene: 5. Per the germline V gene, CDR1 is SGHNT and CDR2 is YYREEE (reference sequence). The CDR3 is 14 residues long. CDR3 nucleotide sequence: TGTGCCAGCAAGAGAGCGGGAGGTACAGATACGCAGTATTTT. Translated: CASKRAGGTDTQYF.

This clone turned up a few times. The gene calls are TRBV5-4 and TRBJ2-3, with 7 bases identical to TRBD1. Germline V CDR1 and CDR2: SGHNT, YYREEE (reference sequence). The V gene end was trimmed by 4 bases and the J gene end by 4 bases; junction bases not matched to a gene: 9. This CDR3 comprises 15 residues. The CDR3, as DNA: TGTGCCAGCAGCCCAAGGACAGGAGACGCAGATACGCAGTATTTT. It yields the protein CASSPRTGDADTQYF.

The genes are TRBV12-5 and TRBJ2-3; D uncertain. The CDR3 covers 14 residues. CDR1 and CDR2 (germline): LGHNT, FRNRAP. The V gene lost 3 bases and the J gene lost 5 bases, with 12 bases spanning the gap. CDR3 protein: CASGFSQPGDTQYF. CDR3 sequence (DNA): TGTGCTAGTGGTTTCTCCCAGCCTGGAGATACGCAGTATTTT. Full variable domain (remainder filled in from reference TRBV12-5 and TRBJ2-3): DARVTQTPRHKVTEMGQEVTMRCQPILGHNTVFWYRQTMMQGLELLAYFRNRAPLDDSGMPKDRFSAEMPDATLATLKIQPSEPRDSAVYFCASGFSQPGDTQYFGPGTRLTVL.

The chain employs TRBV30 and TRBJ1-1; D remains ambiguous. The CDR3 contains 12 residues. With 4 bases removed from V and 3 bases from J, the gap between germline ends came to 9 bases. Germline CDR1 reads GTSNPN; CDR2 reads SVGIG (reference sequence). Written as DNA, the CDR3 is TGTGCCTGGATGGGGAAGGACACTGAAGCTTTCTTT. Protein product: CAWMGKDTEAFF.

In this sample, this clone turned up a few times. This rearrangement joins TRBV29-1 to TRBJ2-1; TRBD2 agrees at 15 bases. Germline CDR1 is SQVTM and CDR2 is ANQGSEA. CDR3 length equals 16 residues. The junction had 6 bases not matched to a gene; V was cut back by 3 bases and J by 6 bases. DNA of the CDR3: TGCAGCGTTGATTGGACTAGCGGGAGGGCCGGCAATGAGCAGTTCTTC. Translating it yields CSVDWTSGRAGNEQFF.

This clone appeared a few times. J is TRBJ1-5 and V is TRBV15; D gene unclear. The ends were cut back, 1 base at V and 5 bases at J, with 6 bases in the middle. Germline-derived CDR1 and CDR2 are LNHNV and YYDKDF (reference sequence). This CDR3 region has 13 residues. CDR3 sequence: CATSRVRHQPQHF. In DNA form, the CDR3 reads TGTGCCACCAGCAGAGTCAGACATCAGCCCCAGCATTTT.

This chain links TRBV5-4 with TRBJ2-3; D unclear. This CDR3 region has 15 residues. Trimming took off 6 bases at V and 2 bases at J, with 16 bases between the two ends. Germline lookup yields CDR1 SGHNT and CDR2 YYREEE (reference sequence). CDR3 loop: CASTPRDSYTDTQYF. The CDR3 DNA sequence: TGTGCCAGCACCCCTCGAGACTCCTACACAGATACGCAGTATTTT.

This rearrangement joins TRBV7-2 to TRBJ1-5; possible D gene TRBD1, 6 bases. The ends were cut back, 8 bases at V and 6 bases at J, with 11 bases in the middle. The CDR3 has 12 amino acids. CDR1 SGHTA and CDR2 FQGNSA come from the germline V gene. For the CDR3, the DNA is TGTGCCAGCTCGAGAGGGGGTCAGCCCCAGCATTTT. Translated: CASSRGGQPQHF.

This clone occurred a few times. This chain joins TRBV4-1 and TRBJ1-2; D call uncertain. V lost 1 base to trimming and J lost 0 bases, with 6 bases between them. This CDR3 has 14 residues. Germline CDR1 MGHRA, CDR2 YSYEKL. The CDR3 coding sequence is TGCGCCAGCAGCCAAGTGTCTGCTAACTATGGCTACACCTTC. This encodes CASSQVSANYGYTF.

This clone appeared a few times. V usage is TRBV7-9 and J usage is TRBJ2-1; 12 nucleotides align to TRBD2. The CDR3 consists of 17 residues. The V gene end was trimmed by 5 bases and the J gene end by 6 bases; junction bases not matched to a gene: 11. The germline CDR1 and CDR2 sequences are SEHNR and FQNEAQ (reference sequence). The DNA for the CDR3 is TGTGCCAGCAGCCCCCGGCCTCTAGCGGGAGGGTCCAATGAGCAGTTCTTC. Protein sequence: CASSPRPLAGGSNEQFF.

This clone occurred a few times. The chain couples TRBV30 to TRBJ1-5; tentative D call: TRBD1 (5 bases). CDR3 length equals 13 residues. Trimming removed 3 bases at V and 4 bases at J, with 10 bases between. CDR1 and CDR2 (germline): GTSNPN, SVGIG (reference sequence). The CDR3 coding sequence is TGTGCCTGGAGGTCAGGGCCGAATCAGCCCCAGCATTTT. Encoded protein: CAWRSGPNQPQHF. Full variable domain (rest looked up from reference TRBV30 and TRBJ1-5): SQTIHQWPATLVQPVGSPLSLECTVEGTSNPNLYWYRQAAGRGLQLLFYSVGIGQISSEVPQNLSASRPQDRQFILSSKKLLLSDSGFYLCAWRSGPNQPQHFGDGTRLSIL.

This clone was observed a handful of times. J is TRBJ2-1 and V is TRBV29-1; a possible D gene is TRBD1 (5 bases). The germline CDR1 and CDR2 sequences are SQVTM and ANQGSEA. The germline V and J ends were trimmed by 4 bases and 10 bases, with 11 bases remaining between them. The CDR3 totals 11 residues. This CDR3 is CSVGARTEQFF. Written as DNA, the CDR3 is TGCAGCGTTGGGGCAAGGACAGAGCAGTTCTTC.

Only a few counts were recorded for this clone. The V and J genes are TRBV7-2 and TRBJ2-3; 9 bases line up with TRBD2. J lost 1 base, V lost 0 bases, and 5 bases had no gene match. The CDR3 has 17 residues. CDR1 and CDR2 from the germline V gene are SGHTA and FQGNSA. The CDR3 loop is CASSLADIAGGTDTQYF. As DNA, the CDR3 is TGTGCCAGCAGCTTAGCAGACATAGCGGGAGGCACAGATACGCAGTATTTT.

The rearrangement joins TRBV30 to TRBJ2-5, with TRBD1 matching 8 bases. CDR1 is GTSNPN, CDR2 SVGIG, per germline (reference sequence). The CDR3 runs 13 residues. Trimming at V came to 2 bases and at J to 3 bases, leaving 2 bases not matched to a gene. For the CDR3, the DNA is TGTGCCTGGAGTAGGACAGGGAAAGAGACCCAGTACTTC. This codes for CAWSRTGKETQYF.

V is TRBV30 and J is TRBJ1-5, with unresolved D. Per germline, CDR1 GTSNPN and CDR2 SVGIG (reference sequence). V lost 3 bases to trimming and J lost 5 bases, with 11 bases between them. The length of the CDR3 is 13 residues. The CDR3 bases are TGTGCCTGGAGCCCCGGTGGGGATCAGCCCCAGCATTTT. Translated, it gives CAWSPGGDQPQHF.

The chain couples TRBV30 to TRBJ2-1; weak D call: TRBD2 (5 bases). The length of the CDR3 is 11 residues. The V and J ends lost 0 bases and 15 bases respectively, with 12 bases between them. Germline V CDR1 and CDR2: GTSNPN, SVGIG (reference sequence). The CDR3 loop reads CAWSVGVLAFF. As DNA, the CDR3 is TGTGCCTGGAGTGTGGGTGTCCTAGCGTTCTTC.

V gene TRBV6-1 combines with J gene TRBJ2-5; D uncertain. The germline V gene encodes CDR1 MNHNS and CDR2 SASEGT. There are 14 residues in the CDR3. The germline V and J ends were trimmed by 0 bases and 0 bases, with 5 bases remaining between them. The DNA for the CDR3 is TGTGCCAGCAGTGAAGCTTGGTACCAAGAGACCCAGTACTTC. Residues: CASSEAWYQETQYF.

This clone was seen a few times. This chain joins TRBV28 and TRBJ2-3, with D maybe TRBD2 (6 bases). The germline V gene encodes CDR1 MDHEN and CDR2 SYDVKM. The CDR3 runs 15 residues. Trimming left V 2 bases short and J 0 bases short, with 9 bases between. CDR3 loop: CASSLPGTSTDTQYF. The CDR3 DNA is TGTGCCAGCAGTTTACCCGGGACTAGCACAGATACGCAGTATTTT.

This clone occurred a few times. The V and J genes are TRBV30 and TRBJ1-5, with 8 positions matching TRBD1. The CDR3 contains 14 residues. Germline assignment: CDR1 GTSNPN and CDR2 SVGIG (reference sequence). V lost 3 bases and J lost 4; bases outside the gene matches: 5. The CDR3 is CAWSGRQGNQPQHF. The CDR3 DNA reads TGTGCCTGGAGCGGGCGACAGGGGAATCAGCCCCAGCATTTT.

The chain uses TRBV20-1 and TRBJ2-1; D gene uncertain. Trimming took off 1 base at V and 9 bases at J, with 4 bases between the two ends. This CDR3 is 10 amino acids long. Germline lookup yields CDR1 DFQATT and CDR2 SNEGSKA (reference sequence). The CDR3 is CSARVGEQFF. In DNA form, the CDR3 reads TGCAGTGCTAGAGTGGGTGAGCAGTTCTTC.

The chain carries TRBV28 and TRBJ2-3; D is undetermined. V was pared by 7 bases and J by 6 bases, with 17 bases between. The CDR3 loop spans 14 amino acids. Germline lookup yields CDR1 MDHEN and CDR2 SYDVKM. The CDR3 nucleotides read TGTGCCAGCACCACCCCGACTGGATTCGATACGCAGTATTTT. Amino acids: CASTTPTGFDTQYF.

This CDR3 is CAWSVGGRSQETQYF. CDR3 bases: TGTGCCTGGAGTGTAGGAGGACGGTCCCAAGAGACCCAGTACTTC. V and J are TRBV30 and TRBJ2-5; weak D call: TRBD2 (5 bases). The germline V and J ends were trimmed by 0 bases and 1 base, with 12 bases remaining between them. Germline CDR1 is GTSNPN and CDR2 is SVGIG (reference sequence). The CDR3 is 15 amino acids.

V gene TRBV30 combines with J gene TRBJ1-5, with D unclear. The V end lost 3 bases, the J end lost 1 base, and 7 bases lay between the germline ends. CDR1 and CDR2 (germline): GTSNPN, SVGIG (reference sequence). The CDR3 has 13 residues. CDR3 in DNA: TGTGCCTGGAGGCCGGCGAGCAATCAGCCCCAGCATTTT. It encodes CAWRPASNQPQHF.